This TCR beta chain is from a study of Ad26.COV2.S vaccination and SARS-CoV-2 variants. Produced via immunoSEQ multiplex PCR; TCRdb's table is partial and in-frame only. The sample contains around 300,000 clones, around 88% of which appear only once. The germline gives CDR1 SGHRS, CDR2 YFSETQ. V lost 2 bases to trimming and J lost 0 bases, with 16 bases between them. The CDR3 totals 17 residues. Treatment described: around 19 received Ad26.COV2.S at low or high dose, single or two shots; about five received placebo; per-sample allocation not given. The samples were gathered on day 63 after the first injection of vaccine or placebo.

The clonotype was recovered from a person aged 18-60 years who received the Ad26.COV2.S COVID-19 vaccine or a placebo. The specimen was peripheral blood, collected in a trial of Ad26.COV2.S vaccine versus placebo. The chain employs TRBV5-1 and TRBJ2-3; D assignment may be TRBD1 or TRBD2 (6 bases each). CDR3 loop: CASSFPPGAPSTDTQYF. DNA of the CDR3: TGCGCCAGCAGCTTTCCCCCGGGGGCCCCTAGCACAGATACGCAGTATTTT.